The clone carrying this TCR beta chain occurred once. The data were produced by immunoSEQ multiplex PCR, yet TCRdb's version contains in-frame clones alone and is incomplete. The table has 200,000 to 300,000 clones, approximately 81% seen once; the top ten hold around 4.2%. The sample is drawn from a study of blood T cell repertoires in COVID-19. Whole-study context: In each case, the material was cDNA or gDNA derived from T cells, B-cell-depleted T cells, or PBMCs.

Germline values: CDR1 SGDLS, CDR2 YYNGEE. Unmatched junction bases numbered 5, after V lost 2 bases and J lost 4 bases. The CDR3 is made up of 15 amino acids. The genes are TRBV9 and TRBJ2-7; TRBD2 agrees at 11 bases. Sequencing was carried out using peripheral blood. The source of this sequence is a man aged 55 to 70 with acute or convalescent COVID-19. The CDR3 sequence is CASSVTPSGRYEQYF. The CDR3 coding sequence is TGTGCCAGCAGCGTCACGCCTAGCGGGAGGTACGAGCAGTACTTC.